This TCR beta chain was found in a study of PD-L1 blockade in urothelial cancer. The CDR3 has 14 amino acids. V lost 4 bases, J lost 4 bases, and 14 bases lay in between. CDR1 and CDR2 from the germline V gene are SQVTM and ANQGSEA. Time point specified: peripheral blood 6 weeks after treatment start. Some clones are missing from TCRdb's copy, which holds only in-frame ones; the method was immunoSEQ multiplex PCR. The repertoire has 95,000 to 150,000 clones, more than 70% of them found once; the top ten carry 2.4%. The sequence came from a middle-aged man with urothelial cancer. The rearrangement uses TRBV29-1 and TRBJ2-4, with a weak D call TRBD2 (5 bases). The sequences come from PBMCs, collected around atezolizumab (anti-PD-L1) treatment. The CDR3 here is CSVVTGITKNIQYF. The CDR3 DNA is TGCAGCGTTGTGACGGGGATTACTAAAAACATTCAGTACTTC.